What follows is one TCR beta chain and its context. Its antigen is unknown. This sample was taken from a study of shared clonotypes between healthy human individuals. In the study overall: The study used three CD4 naive, three CD4 memory, two CD8 naive and one CD8 memory plate per donor. Study results and limitations: Relative to memory subsets, naive subsets generally showed larger estimated richness.

CDR3 length equals 16 residues. Losses at the gene ends were 4 bases for V and 3 bases for J; bases not matched to a gene: 11. Germline assignment: CDR1 SGHDT and CDR2 YYEEEE. Assay used: immunoSEQ multiplex PCR; TCRdb lists only in-frame clones, some missing. The data contain some 2,500,000 clones, approximately 93% of them singletons. Those who donated, Caucasian adults without exception, all lived in Nashville, Tennessee. The chain employs TRBV5-6 and TRBJ2-5; 8 nucleotides agree with TRBD2. This clonotype originated in a man younger than 35 in good health. Some clones in this sample may be carry-over from other donors' samples. Input material: naive CD4+ T cells from PBMCs. Subset: CD45RA+ positively selected. The CDR3 DNA follows: TGTGCCAGCAGCCTTCCTAGCGGGCTTTGGGAAGAGACCCAGTACTTC. It specifies CASSLPSGLWEETQYF.